The 21 T cell receptor beta chains below all came from one sample that was sequenced in a study of blood T cells in healthy people across ages. A second PCR, run for about 7 to 11 cycles, used a sample-barcoded 5' primer plus a J-beta primer mix. TCRdb passed the 5' RACE reads through MiXCR, listing each CDR3 protein once. The top ten clones hold more than 4% of a sample with over a million distinct CDR3 sequences, 35% to 45% of them seen once. The sequenced sample was blood. The origin of the receptors is a woman aged 18 to 35 in good health.

This clonotype was counted only a few times. The genes are TRBV27 and TRBJ2-7, with unresolved D. The CDR3 contains 13 residues. CDR1 and CDR2 (germline): MNHEY, SMNVEV (reference sequence). V lost 0 bases to trimming and J lost 5 bases, with 8 bases between them. CDR3 protein: CASSLSFRNEQYF. The CDR3 nucleotides read TGTGCCAGCAGTTTATCTTTCAGGAACGAGCAGTACTTC.

J is TRBJ2-7 and V is TRBV4-3; 8 nucleotides match TRBD2. V was pared by 0 bases and J by 7 bases, with 11 bases of the junction left unmatched. The CDR3 has 16 amino acids. Germline CDR1 is LGHNA and CDR2 is YSLEER. The CDR3, as DNA: TGCGCCAGCAGCCAAGATCCAGCGGGGGCCTACAATGAGCAGTACTTC. This gives the protein CASSQDPAGAYNEQYF.

V and J are TRBV7-9 and TRBJ2-3, with D possibly TRBD1 on 5 matching bases. V lost 3 bases and J lost 0, with 7 bases in between. From germline, CDR1 is SEHNR and CDR2 FQNEAQ (reference sequence). This CDR3 region has 14 residues. CDR3 DNA: TGTGCCAGCAGCTTGACAGATAGCACAGATACGCAGTATTTT. Translated: CASSLTDSTDTQYF.

This clonotype came up once. V is TRBV18 and J is TRBJ2-4; tentatively, D is TRBD1 (6 bases). The J call may be faulty, since TRBJ2-7 better matches the DNA end. Germline V gene data show CDR1 as KGHSH and CDR2 as LQKENI. The CDR3 is 13 amino acids. The CDR3 DNA sequence: TGTGCCAGCTCACAAGTCACAGGGAGCGAGCAGTACTTC. It translates to CASSQVTGSEQYF.

To note about this clonotype: At one boundary the junction diverges from the germline segment, which might be a read error. CDR3 sequence (DNA): TGTGCCAGCAGTGAGAGCTTTGGGGCCAACGTCCAGACTTTC. It is translated as CASSESFGANVQTF. V gene TRBV6-4 combines with J gene TRBJ2-6, with a possible D match to TRBD1 (5 bases). CDR1 and CDR2 (germline): MRHNA, SNTAGT. CDR3 length: 14 residues.

This sequence joins TRBV20-1 and TRBJ2-7; 9 bases map to TRBD1. V trimming: 4 bases; J trimming: 6 bases; junction bases outside the gene matches: 4. The CDR3 spans 12 residues. Germline-derived CDR1 and CDR2 are DFQATT and SNEGSKA (reference sequence). As DNA, the CDR3 is TGCAGTGCTACGGGACAGGGATTCGAGCAGTACTTC. Amino acids: CSATGQGFEQYF.

This clonotype was seen only a few times. The chain combines TRBV28 with TRBJ1-2; TRBD1 matches at 7 bases. The V and J ends lost 6 bases and 3 bases, in that order; junction bases with no gene match: 10. The CDR3 extends over 15 amino acids. The germline V gene encodes CDR1 MDHEN and CDR2 SYDVKM. CDR3 coding DNA: TGTGCCAGCAGACCAGGGGGTCGACTTGACTATGGCTACACCTTC. Translating it yields CASRPGGRLDYGYTF.

This rearrangement joins TRBV5-1 to TRBJ2-7, with TRBD2 matching over 10 bases. CDR3 length equals 15 residues. Germline V gene data show CDR1 as SGHRS and CDR2 as YFSETQ. Germline trimming cut 4 bases from V and 7 bases from J; bases unmatched to any gene: 11. The CDR3 reads CASSPCTSGECEQYF. The CDR3 DNA follows: TGCGCCAGCAGCCCTTGTACTAGCGGGGAATGTGAGCAGTACTTC.

This chain connects TRBV3-1 to TRBJ2-3; the D is unclear. Germline V gene sequence: CDR1 LGHDT, CDR2 YNNKEL (reference sequence). V dropped 1 base and J dropped 10 bases, with 9 bases sitting between them. The CDR3 is made up of 12 amino acids. CDR3 residues: CASSQVKGPQYF. CDR3 coding DNA: TGTGCCAGCAGCCAAGTAAAGGGTCCGCAGTATTTT.

The chain uses TRBV3-1 and TRBJ1-2; D not resolved. There are 13 residues in the CDR3. Germline V gene lookup returns CDR1 LGHDT and CDR2 YNNKEL (reference sequence). The V and J ends lost 11 bases and 3 bases respectively, with 16 bases between them. The CDR3 DNA reads TGTGCCGGCATGGGTAGTACTTACTATGGCTACACCTTC. It codes for CAGMGSTYYGYTF.

This clonotype was counted only a few times. The rearrangement uses TRBV7-2 and TRBJ1-5; D is possibly TRBD1 (6 bases). This CDR3 has 14 amino acids. Trimming pared 3 bases from V and 6 bases from J, leaving 12 bases between. Germline lookup yields CDR1 SGHTA and CDR2 FQGNSA. CDR3 nucleotides: TGTGCCAGCAGCTTCGGGGGGGCAGCTCAGCCCCAGCATTTT. Its protein product is CASSFGGAAQPQHF.

The chain has TRBV2 and TRBJ2-7, with 7 bases fitting TRBD1. The CDR3 totals 14 residues. J was trimmed by 5 bases and V by 7 bases; bases with no gene match: 11. Germline CDR1 and CDR2: SNHLY and FYNNEI. The CDR3: CASTDGTARDEQYF. In nucleotides, the CDR3 is TGTGCCAGCACCGACGGGACAGCTCGTGACGAGCAGTACTTC. The variable domain in full, completed from reference TRBV2 and TRBJ2-7, reads EPEVTQTPSHQVTQMGQEVILRCVPISNHLYFYWYRQILGQKVEFLVSFYNNEISEKSEIFDDQFSVERPDGSNFTLKIRSTKLEDSAMYFCASTDGTARDEQYFGPGTRLTVT.

This clonotype was counted only a few times. The chain links TRBV10-3 to TRBJ2-3; D tentatively reads TRBD1 or TRBD2 (5 bases each). Germline-derived CDR1 and CDR2 are ENHRY and SYGVKD. CDR3 length: 15 amino acids. V was clipped by 8 bases and J by 6 bases, with 21 bases between them. CDR3 sequence: CAIDTGTNNRDTQYF. CDR3 coding DNA: TGTGCCATCGACACCGGGACCAACAACCGGGATACGCAGTATTTT.

This rearrangement joins TRBV6-5 to TRBJ1-2, with TRBD1 matching over 7 bases. Germline V CDR1 and CDR2: MNHEY, SVGAGI. This CDR3 spans 16 amino acids. Losses at the gene ends were 4 bases for V and 4 bases for J; bases not matched to a gene: 12. CDR3 coding DNA: TGTGCCAGCAGTTCTCTAAGACAGGGCATGGCCTATGGCTACACCTTC. It translates to CASSSLRQGMAYGYTF.

The CDR3 loop is CSARVLMNTEAFF. For the CDR3, the DNA is TGCAGTGCCAGGGTTCTCATGAACACTGAAGCTTTCTTT. V and J are TRBV20-1 and TRBJ1-1; D is possibly TRBD1 (5 bases). Trimming cost V 6 bases and J 0 bases, with 11 bases left between them. The CDR3 has 13 residues. The germline gives CDR1 DFQATT, CDR2 SNEGSKA (reference sequence).

Of note for this clonotype: At one end, the junction sequence differs from germline, possibly due to a read error. The J gene is TRBJ2-1, the V gene TRBV7-2; possibly TRBD2 for D (5 bases). Germline CDR1 is SGHTA and CDR2 is FQGNSA. The CDR3 spans 15 residues. The CDR3 here is CAGSFRASSNNEQFF. The CDR3 DNA is TGTGCCGGCAGCTTTCGGGCTAGCAGTAACAATGAGCAGTTCTTC. Drawing the rest from reference TRBV7-2 and TRBJ2-1, the complete variable domain is GAGVSQSPSNKVTEKGKDVELRCDPISGHTALYWYRQSLGQGLEFLIYFQGNSAPDKSGLPSDRFSAERTGGSVSTLTIQRTQQEDSAVYLCAGSFRASSNNEQFFGPGTRLTVL.

This clonotype turned up a few times. V and J are TRBV24-1 and TRBJ1-5; D gene unclear. Germline V lookup: CDR1 KGHDR, CDR2 SFDVKD. Trimming stripped 4 bases from V and 0 bases from J, with 21 bases between. CDR3 length: 19 residues. In DNA, the CDR3 is TGTGCCACCAGTGACCCACGTCGGAGTGTTAGATATAGCAATCAGCCCCAGCATTTT. It yields the protein CATSDPRRSVRYSNQPQHF.

This CDR3 is CASSLAYGQPQHF. CDR3 nucleotides: TGTGCCAGCAGCTTAGCGTATGGGCAGCCCCAGCATTTT. The chain recombines TRBV7-8 with TRBJ1-5; D call uncertain. The CDR3 contains 13 residues. Trimming removed 0 bases from V and 7 bases from J, with 7 bases in between. The germline gives CDR1 SGHVS, CDR2 FQNEAQ. Based on the CDR3 plus reference TRBV7-8 and TRBJ1-5, the full variable domain is GAGVSQSPRYKVAKRGQDVALRCDPISGHVSLFWYQQALGQGPEFLTYFQNEAQLDKSGLPSDRFFAERPEGSVSTLKIQRTQQEDSAVYLCASSLAYGQPQHFGDGTRLSIL.

This chain connects TRBV9 to TRBJ1-1, with 7 bases that match TRBD1. CDR3 size: 14 residues. Germline V gene lookup returns CDR1 SGDLS and CDR2 YYNGEE. The V segment lost 4 bases and the J segment 3 bases; nucleotides outside the gene matches: 6. CDR3 bases: TGTGCCAGCAGCTCAGGGGGGGTGGACACTGAAGCTTTCTTT. It codes for CASSSGGVDTEAFF.

The chain links TRBV7-9 to TRBJ2-7; TRBD2 aligns across 9 bases. Near its end, the DNA agrees better with TRBJ2-5, so the J call may be wrong. CDR3 length: 15 amino acids. Germline V gene sequence: CDR1 SEHNR, CDR2 FQNEAQ (reference sequence). The CDR3 spells CASSSQSSGTETQYF. CDR3 DNA: TGTGCCAGCAGCTCCCAATCTAGCGGGACAGAGACCCAGTACTTC.

This clonotype came up many times. The rearrangement links TRBV18 to TRBJ2-6; D remains unclear. The CDR3 spans 18 residues. Per the germline V gene, CDR1 is KGHSH and CDR2 is LQKENI. The V and J ends lost 0 bases and 0 bases respectively, with 12 bases between them. CDR3 nucleotide sequence: TGTGCCAGCTCACCACCCCGAGGCCCGGGCTCTGGGGCCAACGTCCTGACTTTC. The encoded protein is CASSPPRGPGSGANVLTF. Based on the CDR3 plus reference TRBV18 and TRBJ2-6, the full variable domain is NAGVMQNPRHLVRRRGQEARLRCSPMKGHSHVYWYRQLPEEGLKFMVYLQKENIIDESGMPKERFSAEFPKEGPSILRIQQVVRGDSAAYFCASSPPRGPGSGANVLTFGAGSRLTVL.